Detailed here is one TCR beta chain. Its cognate antigen is unknown. The data were taken from a study of Graves' ophthalmopathy and Graves' hyperthyroidism. Trimming took off 6 bases at V and 7 bases at J, with 15 bases between the two ends. The CDR3 is made up of 13 amino acids. Germline V gives CDR1 MNHEY, CDR2 SVGEGT. The TCR beta CDR3 regions underwent amplification from RNA transcripts. First-round RT-PCR used HTBI primers; second-round multiplex PCR followed. TCRdb analysed the multiplex PCR reads with MiXCR anew, one entry per CDR3 protein. The top ten hold around 3.2% of the sample, which has 400,000 to 450,000 distinct CDR3 sequences, roughly 21% seen once. Study-wide results and limits: Prediction of ophthalmopathy progression reached around 70% sensitivity and about 72% specificity.

People with hyperthyroidism were aged 18 to 65 and newly diagnosed, under 2 months' duration. Lactation, pregnancy, uncontrolled infections and other autoimmune diseases were all grounds for excluding patients. The source material was peripheral blood. The chain has TRBV6-2 or TRBV6-3 and TRBJ1-2, with D maybe TRBD1 (5 bases). The TCR originated in a young woman with stable Graves' hyperthyroidism. CDR3 nucleotides: TGTGCCAGCAGCACGCCGGGGGAAGTTGGCTACACCTTC. Protein sequence: CASSTPGEVGYTF.